This paragraph reports one T cell receptor beta chain. What it recognizes is unknown. In the same sample, other DNA sequences code for this CDR3. This record comes from a study of OX40 agonist ivuxolimab in advanced cancers. In the study overall: With a range of roughly 20 to 85, age averaged roughly 60 years, and 65% to 85% were male. General observations from the study: CD4+ and CD8+ T cells in blood underwent clonal expansion by week 6 at 0.1 to 3.0 mg/kg. Specificity for antigen went undetermined in the expanded peripheral T cells.

The length of the CDR3 is 13 residues. CDR1 and CDR2 from the germline V gene are LNHDA and SQIVND (reference sequence). The ends were cut back, 1 base at V and 6 bases at J, with 9 bases in the middle. Generated by immunoSEQ multiplex PCR, the TCRdb table keeps only in-frame clones and is missing some. The data contain 85,000 to 100,000 clones, approximately 94% of them singletons. The starting material was CD4+ or CD8+ T cells sorted from blood, obtained in a trial of the OX40 agonist ivuxolimab. The chain is built from TRBV19 and TRBJ1-1; D remains ambiguous. This receptor was taken from an adult with an advanced solid tumor such as melanoma, head and neck, liver or kidney cancer. The DNA for the CDR3 is TGTGCCAGTAGTATAGGGGGTCGGGCTGAAGCTTTCTTT. The encoded protein is CASSIGGRAEAFF.